This T cell receptor beta chain was observed in a study of T cell responses to AZD1222 COVID-19 vaccine. Study overall: The analysis combined second doses at about 4 or about 12 weeks.

General study results and limits: Most donors were white British and more were female, and clonal diversity was possibly underestimated. Spike-specific TCR breadth and depth were elevated following two AZD1222 doses. Unmutated variant regions are reportedly the target of nearly half of TCRs that are spike-specific.

The repertoire was sequenced with immunoSEQ multiplex PCR; TCRdb's copy has only in-frame clones and lacks some. This sample carries roughly 100,000 clones, over 80% of them seen once, and the ten largest clones take over 7.5%. Per germline, CDR1 MNHEY and CDR2 SVGAGI. Trimming took 8 bases from V and 4 from J; bases not matched to a gene: 4. The CDR3 extends over 12 amino acids. This clone occurred once. The antigen is undetermined. This receptor was identified in an adult in good health. The rearrangement links TRBV6-5 to TRBJ1-2, with TRBD1 identical over 7 bases. The sample here was peripheral blood, taken on day 0 of AZD1222 vaccination. CDR3 DNA sequence: TGTGCCAGCCGGGACAGTTCCTATGGCTACACCTTC. Translating gives CASRDSSYGYTF.